Following are 16 T cell receptor beta chains from one sample sequenced in a study of OX40 agonist ivuxolimab in advanced cancers. The table came from immunoSEQ multiplex PCR; TCRdb's copy has only in-frame clones and leaves some out. In the table there are tens of thousands of clones, nearly 95% of which are singletons. Sequenced material: CD4+ or CD8+ T cells sorted from blood, taken in a trial of the OX40 agonist ivuxolimab. The source of these receptors is an adult with an advanced solid tumor such as melanoma, head and neck, liver or kidney cancer.

This clone was observed a single time. The genes are TRBV19 and TRBJ2-1, with D possibly TRBD2 on 7 matching bases. The CDR3 length is 14 residues. Germline V gene lookup returns CDR1 LNHDA and CDR2 SQIVND (reference sequence). The CDR3: CASRLGGADNEQFF. The CDR3 region has the DNA TGTGCTAGTCGACTGGGGGGGGCTGACAATGAGCAGTTCTTC.

The chain combines TRBV11-2 with TRBJ1-6; D gene ambiguous. Per germline, CDR1 SGHAT and CDR2 FQNNGV. This CDR3 is 16 amino acids long. V lost 5 bases and J 4 bases, leaving 15 bases between the germline ends. CDR3 DNA: TGTGCCAGCAGCCCCCTACCACAGATATATAATTCACCCCTCCACTTT. This gives the protein CASSPLPQIYNSPLHF.

The chain couples TRBV5-1 to TRBJ1-1; no reliable D call. The ends were cut back, 1 base at V and 3 bases at J, with 7 bases in the middle. Germline V gene sequence: CDR1 SGHRS, CDR2 YFSETQ. This CDR3 contains 13 residues. The CDR3 is CASSLFPDTEAFF. The DNA of the CDR3 is TGCGCCAGCAGCTTGTTTCCTGACACTGAAGCTTTCTTT.

The V call is TRBV27, the J call TRBJ2-7, with D possibly being TRBD2 (6 bases). Germline CDR1 and CDR2: MNHEY and SMNVEV (reference sequence). The V gene lost 2 bases and the J gene lost 7 bases, with 12 bases spanning the gap. The CDR3 is 13 residues long. DNA for the CDR3: TGTGCCAGCAGTTTACCGGGAGCCAGGGAGCAGTACTTC. Protein: CASSLPGAREQYF.

This chain uses TRBV4-1 with TRBJ2-7, with a tentative D call TRBD2 (6 bases). V lost 3 bases and J 2 bases, leaving 17 bases between the germline ends. Germline CDR1 MGHRA, CDR2 YSYEKL. The CDR3 sequence is 16 residues long. The CDR3: CASSHFPGEAPYEQYF. The CDR3 bases are TGCGCCAGCAGCCATTTCCCCGGGGAGGCCCCCTACGAGCAGTACTTC.

V and J are TRBV19 and TRBJ1-5, with TRBD1 matching 11 bases. V trimming: 0 bases; J trimming: 2 bases; junction bases outside the gene matches: 12. Per germline, CDR1 LNHDA and CDR2 SQIVND (reference sequence). The CDR3 runs 20 residues. The CDR3 region has the DNA TGTGCCAGTAGTATAGATCGATCCGGGACAGGGGGTAAGGGCAATCAGCCCCAGCATTTT. Protein: CASSIDRSGTGGKGNQPQHF.

V and J are TRBV30 and TRBJ2-7, with TRBD1 identical over 9 bases. V lost 1 base to trimming and J lost 5 bases; unmatched junction nucleotides: 6. Germline V gene sequence: CDR1 GTSNPN, CDR2 SVGIG (reference sequence). The length of the CDR3 is 14 residues. The CDR3, as DNA: TGTGCCTGGAGTGCCGGGACAGGGAACCACGAGCAGTACTTC. This encodes CAWSAGTGNHEQYF. The entire variable domain, with the rest obtained from reference TRBV30 and TRBJ2-7, is as follows: SQTIHQWPATLVQPVGSPLSLECTVEGTSNPNLYWYRQAAGRGLQLLFYSVGIGQISSEVPQNLSASRPQDRQFILSSKKLLLSDSGFYLCAWSAGTGNHEQYFGPGTRLTVT.

The J gene is TRBJ1-1, the V gene TRBV5-6, with TRBD1 matching over 10 bases. The CDR3 covers 16 residues. The V segment lost 5 bases and the J segment 1 base; nucleotides outside the gene matches: 8. The V gene's germline CDR1 is SGHDT and CDR2 YYEEEE. The CDR3 spells CASSLTGGAGNTEAFF. As DNA, the CDR3 is TGTGCCAGCAGTTTGACAGGGGGCGCAGGGAACACTGAAGCTTTCTTT.

The chain is built from TRBV7-8 and TRBJ2-3, with D possibly matching TRBD2 (7 bases). This CDR3 region has 16 residues. V gave up 7 bases and J gave up 6 bases, with 23 bases separating them. Germline CDR1 is SGHVS and CDR2 is FQNEAQ. Written as DNA, the CDR3 is TGTGCCAGCACCTCAAATAGGGGGGGAGATTGGGATACGCAGTATTTT. It is translated as CASTSNRGGDWDTQYF.

The gene calls are TRBV7-9 and TRBJ2-2; no clear D. V shed 6 bases and J shed 6 bases, with 17 bases lying between them. Per germline, CDR1 SEHNR and CDR2 FQNEAQ (reference sequence). The CDR3 has 15 residues. The DNA of the CDR3 is TGTGCCAGCAGTTCCGGATACACTCGGGCCGGGGAGCTGTTTTTT. Protein: CASSSGYTRAGELFF.

The chain has TRBV27 and TRBJ2-3; TRBD2 agrees at 7 bases. V trimming: 1 base; J trimming: 5 bases; junction bases outside the gene matches: 18. CDR1 MNHEY and CDR2 SMNVEV come from the germline V gene (reference sequence). The CDR3 sequence is 19 residues long. CDR3 sequence reads: CASSLFRGGSPLEGDTQYF. The CDR3 DNA follows: TGTGCCAGCAGTTTATTTCGGGGCGGGAGTCCCCTCGAGGGAGATACGCAGTATTTT.

The rearrangement links TRBV27 to TRBJ2-7, with 13 bases fitting TRBD2. Trimming cost V 4 bases and J 3 bases; bases outside gene matches: 6. The CDR3 is 16 residues long. Germline values: CDR1 MNHEY, CDR2 SMNVEV (reference sequence). The CDR3 region is CASSSELAGGLYEQYF. CDR3 bases: TGTGCCAGCAGTTCAGAACTAGCGGGGGGGCTCTACGAGCAGTACTTC.

The V gene is TRBV27, the J gene TRBJ1-2; maybe TRBD1 (5 bases). This CDR3 is built from 14 residues. Trimming removed 5 bases from V and 7 bases from J, with 17 bases in between. The V gene's germline CDR1 is MNHEY and CDR2 SMNVEV (reference sequence). The CDR3 sequence is CASSLLGGRGGYTF. The CDR3 DNA reads TGTGCCAGCAGTCTCCTCGGGGGGAGGGGTGGCTACACCTTC.

This chain uses TRBV28 with TRBJ1-5; D gene uncertain. Trimming stripped 4 bases from V and 3 bases from J, with 7 bases between. Germline values: CDR1 MDHEN, CDR2 SYDVKM. This CDR3 is built from 13 residues. The CDR3 nucleotides read TGTGCCAGCAGTTACGTAAACAATCAGCCCCAGCATTTT. Its translation is CASSYVNNQPQHF.

The genes are TRBV2 and TRBJ2-3, with a tentative D call TRBD1 (5 bases). Germline V gene data show CDR1 as SNHLY and CDR2 as FYNNEI. Trimming shortened V by 10 bases and J by 1 base, and 18 bases separated the two germline ends. The length of the CDR3 is 15 residues. The CDR3 protein is CATISQGFRTDTQYF. CDR3 coding DNA: TGTGCCACCATTTCTCAGGGCTTCCGCACAGATACGCAGTATTTT.

V and J are TRBV4-2 and TRBJ1-2; D remains unclear. This CDR3 region has 13 residues. Germline lookup yields CDR1 LGHNA and CDR2 YNFKEQ. The V and J ends lost 0 bases and 3 bases respectively, with 5 bases between them. CDR3 sequence (DNA): TGTGCCAGCAGCCAAGACAGTTACTATGGCTACACCTTC. This sequence encodes CASSQDSYYGYTF.